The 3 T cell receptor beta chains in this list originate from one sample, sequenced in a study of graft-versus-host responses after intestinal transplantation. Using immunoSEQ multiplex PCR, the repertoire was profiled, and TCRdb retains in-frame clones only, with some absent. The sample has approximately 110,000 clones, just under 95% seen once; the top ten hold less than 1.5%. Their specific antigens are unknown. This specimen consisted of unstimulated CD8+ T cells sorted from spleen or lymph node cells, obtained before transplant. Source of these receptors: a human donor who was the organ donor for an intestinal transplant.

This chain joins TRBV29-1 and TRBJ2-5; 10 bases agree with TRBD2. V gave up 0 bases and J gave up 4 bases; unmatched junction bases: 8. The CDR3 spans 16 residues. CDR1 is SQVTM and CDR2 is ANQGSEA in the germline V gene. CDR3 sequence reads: CSVEDLLWTSGETQYF. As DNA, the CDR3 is TGCAGCGTTGAAGATCTTCTGTGGACTAGCGGAGAGACCCAGTACTTC.

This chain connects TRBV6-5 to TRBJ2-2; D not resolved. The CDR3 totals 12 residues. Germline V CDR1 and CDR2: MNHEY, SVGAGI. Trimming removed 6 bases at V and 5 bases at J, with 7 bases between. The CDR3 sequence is CASRGGTGELFF. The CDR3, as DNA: TGTGCCAGCAGGGGTGGAACCGGGGAGCTGTTTTTT.

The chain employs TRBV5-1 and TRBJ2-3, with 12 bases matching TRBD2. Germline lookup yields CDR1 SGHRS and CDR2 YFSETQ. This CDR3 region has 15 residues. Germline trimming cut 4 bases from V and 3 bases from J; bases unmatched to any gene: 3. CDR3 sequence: CASSEGTSGTDTQYF. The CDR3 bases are TGCGCCAGCAGCGAAGGGACTAGCGGGACAGATACGCAGTATTTT.